This T cell receptor (beta chain) was observed in a study of siplizumab effects on memory and regulatory T cells (dated by TCRdb to 2018 to 2020). A note on the overall study: The effect of the anti-CD2 antibody siplizumab on alloreactive T-cell subsets was examined in allogeneic mixed lymphocyte reactions constructed from human PBMCs.

Sorted unstimulated T cells, along with proliferating T cells recovered from mixed lymphocyte reactions, underwent TCRbeta CDR3 sequencing. Fresh whole blood from fewer than twelve HLA-typed healthy donors was used to isolate PBMCs. Unstimulated CD4+ regulatory T cells were FACS-sorted to map the origin of alloreactive clones. Trimming leaves V shorter by 1 base and J shorter by 4 bases, with the junction holding 4 bases beyond the gene matches. The CDR3 goes from the cysteine to the phenylalanine over 17 residues. The retained sequence is limited to the CDR3, 51 bases, with the frame set at the first base. The germline V gene encodes CDR1 MGHRA and CDR2 YSYEKL. The paper as a whole reports these results and caveats: Because sequences at frequencies below about 10^-5 were poorly captured, only a minor fraction of alloreactive clones could be mapped back to unstimulated subsets. Whether proliferating Tregs from siplizumab cultures actually had suppressive function was not functionally confirmed. Unstimulated naive T cells appeared to be more diverse than memory T cells, and naive cells seemed to make a substantial contribution to the alloresponse. Siplizumab significantly lowered the cumulative frequency of alloreactive sequences that could be traced to unstimulated CD4+ memory T cells. A naive or memory phenotype could not be assigned to roughly 75-97% of proliferating CD4+ or CD8+ clones. Of the alloreactive CD4+ clones that could be mapped, the Treg-derived share averaged about 70% with siplizumab compared with 25% to 30% in control reactions.

To note about this clone: No antigen is known for it. Base qualities were left out, and no much larger clone turns up one base away.

Library construction relied on the immunoSEQ multiplex PCR assay. Some 9.9 x 10^4 TCR templates per sample were assayed by the deep sequencing platform. Genomic DNA extracted from sorted T cells was used for TCRbeta CDR3 sequencing. On the study's bioinformatics: The R programming language was used for clonal analysis of the TCRbeta CDR3 data. Alloreactive CD4+ and CD8+ clones were identified by comparing unstimulated samples to CFSE-low samples taken after the reaction. Alloreactive CD4+ clones were assigned to regulatory or non-regulatory origin by matching sequences to sorted unstimulated Treg and non-Treg repertoires. The immuneACCESS repertoire file appears here via TCRdb, limited to in-frame rearrangements. These files lack a portion of the clones; in checked studies, under half of the deficit traces to unresolved V genes, and the cause of the others is not known. V and J calls and clone size are as listed in that table; D and trimming were resolved from the DNA. Present in this sample are around 100,000 clones, around 92% of which were seen just once. Jointly, the top ten make up approximately 0.71% of the sample.

The sequence derives from a human donor in good health. The sequence joins TRBV4-1 to TRBJ2-3, with TRBD2 identical over 14 junction bases. The sample taken for sequencing was Tregs sorted from blood. The CDR3 region has the sequence CASSQVPGLAGADTQYF. The DNA sequence follows: TGCGCCAGCAGCCAAGTCCCGGGACTAGCGGGGGCAGATACGCAGTATTTT.